The 23 T cell receptor beta chains reported below all come from one sample, sequenced in a study of blood T cell repertoires in COVID-19. The assay was immunoSEQ multiplex PCR, and TCRdb's table has in-frame clones only and misses some. The table lists tens of thousands of clones, roughly 86% of them singletons. Sample: peripheral blood. These receptor sequences come from a human donor in a cohort sampled during active COVID-19.

The V and J genes are TRBV27 and TRBJ1-5; a possible D gene is TRBD1 (6 bases). The germline CDR1 and CDR2 sequences are MNHEY and SMNVEV (reference sequence). The V and J ends lost 5 bases and 6 bases respectively, with 17 bases between them. This CDR3 has 15 amino acids. As DNA, the CDR3 is TGTGCCAGCAGTGCCGCGACAGGCTTTAGTCAGCCCCAGCATTTT. This codes for CASSAATGFSQPQHF.

This clone was detected only a few times. The rearrangement uses TRBV18 and TRBJ2-1, with TRBD1 matching 7 bases. The CDR3 is 13 residues long. The ends lost 6 bases at V and 5 bases at J; junction bases unmatched: 4. Per the germline V gene, CDR1 is KGHSH and CDR2 is LQKENI. The CDR3 here is CASSSGQNNEQFF. As DNA, the CDR3 is TGTGCCAGCTCTTCGGGACAGAACAATGAGCAGTTCTTC.

The rearrangement links TRBV9 to TRBJ1-1; D remains unclear. CDR3 length: 13 amino acids. Trimming took off 0 bases at V and 4 bases at J, with 7 bases between the two ends. Germline V gene sequence: CDR1 SGDLS, CDR2 YYNGEE. CDR3 in DNA: TGTGCCAGCAGCGTAGCAGGTACCACTGAAGCTTTCTTT. It yields the protein CASSVAGTTEAFF. Full variable domain (outside the CDR3, taken from reference TRBV9 and TRBJ1-1): DSGVTQTPKHLITATGQRVTLRCSPRSGDLSVYWYQQSLDQGLQFLIQYYNGEERAKGNILERFSAQQFPDLHSELNLSSLELGDSALYFCASSVAGTTEAFFGQGTRLTVV.

This clone was seen a single time. The chain combines TRBV27 with TRBJ2-7, with D uncertain. Germline V gives CDR1 MNHEY, CDR2 SMNVEV (reference sequence). V was shortened by 6 bases and J by 0 bases, with 15 bases between the two germline ends. The CDR3 totals 15 residues. Written as DNA, the CDR3 is TGTGCCAGCAGACCGCTAACCCATTACTCCTACGAGCAGTACTTC. Protein product: CASRPLTHYSYEQYF.

This chain links TRBV6-5 with TRBJ2-2, with TRBD2 as a possible D gene (7 bases). This CDR3 has 15 residues. Germline assignment: CDR1 MNHEY and CDR2 SVGAGI. V was cut by 6 bases and J by 0 bases, with 11 bases left in between. The CDR3 bases are TGTGCCAGCAGGAGGGGGGGGGCGAACACCGGGGAGCTGTTTTTT. Amino acid sequence: CASRRGGANTGELFF.

This clone was counted a few times. V is TRBV5-1 and J is TRBJ1-2; possible D gene TRBD1, 6 bases. Germline V gene sequence: CDR1 SGHRS, CDR2 YFSETQ. V shed 6 bases and J shed 2 bases, with 17 bases lying between them. The CDR3 is 15 amino acids. For the CDR3, the DNA is TGCGCCAGCAACAGCGGGACATATAAGAACTATGGCTACACCTTC. Protein: CASNSGTYKNYGYTF.

This sequence joins TRBV10-3 and TRBJ2-1, with 9 bases fitting TRBD1. The CDR3 sequence is 18 residues long. The J segment lost 1 base and the V segment lost 2 bases, leaving 9 bases of the junction unmatched. Germline V gene lookup returns CDR1 ENHRY and CDR2 SYGVKD. The CDR3 DNA is TGTGCCATCAGTGAGGGGACAGGGAAGAGAGGTTCCTACAATGAGCAGTTCTTC. This encodes CAISEGTGKRGSYNEQFF.

This clone appeared a single time. The chain carries TRBV6-5 and TRBJ1-1; D remains unclear. The V gene's germline CDR1 is MNHEY and CDR2 SVGAGI. Trimming cost V 1 base and J 0 bases, with 9 bases left between them. The length of the CDR3 is 15 residues. The CDR3 DNA reads TGTGCCAGCAGTTACTTCCAGACTCTGAACACTGAAGCTTTCTTT. Encoded protein: CASSYFQTLNTEAFF.

V and J are TRBV27 and TRBJ2-7; maybe TRBD1 (5 bases). This CDR3 region has 14 residues. V was shortened by 6 bases and J by 0 bases, with 12 bases between the two germline ends. The germline V gene encodes CDR1 MNHEY and CDR2 SMNVEV (reference sequence). As DNA, the CDR3 is TGTGCCAGCAGGCCTCTCGACAGCTCCTACGAGCAGTACTTC. It codes for CASRPLDSSYEQYF.

This chain joins TRBV16 and TRBJ1-1; the match to TRBD1 covers 7 bases. V dropped 4 bases and J dropped 4; count of bases not matched to a gene: 9. The CDR3 covers 15 residues. The germline V gene encodes CDR1 KGHSY and CDR2 FQNENV. In nucleotides, the CDR3 is TGTGCCAGCAGCCCACGACCAGGGGGAGGCACTGAAGCTTTCTTT. Protein product: CASSPRPGGGTEAFF.

The chain employs TRBV6-5 and TRBJ2-7; 8 positions agree with TRBD1. The junction had 2 bases not matched to a gene; V was cut back by 4 bases and J by 0 bases. This CDR3 comprises 14 residues. Germline loops: CDR1 MNHEY, CDR2 SVGAGI. For the CDR3, the DNA is TGTGCCAGCAGTTGGACAGGGAGCTCCTACGAGCAGTACTTC. The encoded protein is CASSWTGSSYEQYF.

This sequence joins TRBV7-3 and TRBJ2-1, with 13 nucleotides matching TRBD2. This CDR3 is built from 18 residues. The V gene end was trimmed by 2 bases and the J gene end by 4 bases; junction bases not matched to a gene: 8. Germline-derived CDR1 and CDR2 are SGHTA and FQGTGA. The CDR3: CASSLYVTSGREYNEQFF. CDR3 nucleotide sequence: TGTGCCAGCAGCTTATATGTTACTAGCGGGAGGGAATACAATGAGCAGTTCTTC.

The chain joins TRBV23-1 to TRBJ2-7, with TRBD2 matching 15 bases. TRBV23-1 is an ORF; its function is uncertain. The CDR3 loop spans 15 amino acids. Germline trimming cut 2 bases from V and 4 bases from J; bases unmatched to any gene: 0. CDR3 DNA sequence: TGCGCCAGCAGTCAAGGGACTAGCGGGAGGTACGAGCAGTACTTC. Translated, it gives CASSQGTSGRYEQYF.

This sequence joins TRBV7-3 and TRBJ2-1, with 16 bases lining up with TRBD2. The CDR3 has 14 amino acids. V shed 5 bases, J shed 10 bases, and the junction held 2 bases outside the gene matches. CDR1 is SGHTA, CDR2 FQGTGA, per germline. CDR3: CASSTGLAGGEQFF. The CDR3 nucleotides are TGTGCCAGCAGCACGGGACTAGCGGGAGGGGAGCAGTTCTTC.

This clone has more than one count but fewer than ten. This chain uses TRBV28 with TRBJ2-2, with 8 bases that match TRBD2. With 0 bases clipped from V and 5 bases from J, the junction kept 2 bases outside the gene matches. The CDR3 spans 15 residues. The V gene's germline CDR1 is MDHEN and CDR2 SYDVKM. DNA of the CDR3: TGTGCCAGCAGTTTATGGCGACTAGCGACCGGGGAGCTGTTTTTT. Translated, it gives CASSLWRLATGELFF.

This clone was found once. V and J are TRBV28 and TRBJ1-4, with a tentative D call TRBD1 (6 bases). The germline V and J ends were trimmed by 6 bases and 8 bases, with 16 bases remaining between them. This CDR3 region has 14 residues. Germline CDR1 is MDHEN and CDR2 is SYDVKM. CDR3 nucleotides: TGTGCCAGCAGAAAACAGGGAGTCGGAGAAAAACTGTTTTTT. It yields the protein CASRKQGVGEKLFF.

The chain carries TRBV7-8 and TRBJ2-3; D remains ambiguous. V was clipped by 5 bases and J by 1 base, with 10 bases between them. This CDR3 spans 14 amino acids. In germline, CDR1 is SGHVS, CDR2 FQNEAQ. The DNA for the CDR3 is TGTGCCAGCAGCCCAGGTACTGGCACAGATACGCAGTATTTT. Translating it yields CASSPGTGTDTQYF. The variable domain in full, with the rest retrieved from reference TRBV7-8 and TRBJ2-3, is GAGVSQSPRYKVAKRGQDVALRCDPISGHVSLFWYQQALGQGPEFLTYFQNEAQLDKSGLPSDRFFAERPEGSVSTLKIQRTQQEDSAVYLCASSPGTGTDTQYFGPGTRLTVL.

This clone occurred once. The chain carries TRBV11-2 and TRBJ1-1; 8 nucleotides line up with TRBD1. The CDR3 is 11 residues long. The trim removed 4 bases at V and 11 bases at J, leaving 3 bases unmatched. Germline CDR1 SGHAT, CDR2 FQNNGV. The CDR3 reads CASSSTGEAFF. The CDR3 DNA is TGTGCCAGCAGCTCGACAGGGGAGGCTTTCTTT. Variable domain in full (rest from reference TRBV11-2 and TRBJ1-1): EAGVAQSPRYKIIEKRQSVAFWCNPISGHATLYWYQQILGQGPKLLIQFQNNGVVDDSQLPKDRFSAERLKGVDSTLKIQPAKLEDSAVYLCASSSTGEAFFGQGTRLTVV.

This chain joins TRBV28 and TRBJ2-5; no clear D. The CDR3 has 11 residues. Germline CDR1 is MDHEN and CDR2 is SYDVKM. V was cut by 2 bases and J by 7 bases, with 5 bases left in between. As DNA, the CDR3 is TGTGCCAGCAGTTTAGCGCTGACCCAGTACTTC. Its protein is CASSLALTQYF.

J is TRBJ2-4 and V is TRBV19, with 8 bases aligning to TRBD1. The germline CDR1 and CDR2 sequences are LNHDA and SQIVND (reference sequence). The CDR3 runs 16 residues. V was clipped by 2 bases and J by 2 bases; unmatched bases: 5. CDR3 sequence reads: CASSIIQGGSKNIQYF. As DNA, the CDR3 is TGTGCCAGTAGTATAATACAGGGGGGATCCAAAAACATTCAGTACTTC.

The V call is TRBV12-5, the J call TRBJ2-1; D is uncertain. The germline V gene encodes CDR1 LGHNT and CDR2 FRNRAP. Trimming removed 3 bases at V and 8 bases at J, with 8 bases between. The CDR3 is made up of 12 amino acids. The CDR3: CASGFSGYEQFF. The CDR3 DNA sequence: TGTGCTAGTGGTTTTTCGGGTTATGAGCAGTTCTTC.

This chain joins TRBV12-5 and TRBJ2-5, with 7 bases matching TRBD1. CDR1 and CDR2 from the germline V gene are LGHNT and FRNRAP. The CDR3 runs to 12 residues. The trim removed 6 bases at V and 7 bases at J, leaving 5 bases unmatched. CDR3 residues: CASGHYRGTQYF. The CDR3 DNA follows: TGTGCTAGTGGACATTACAGGGGGACCCAGTACTTC. Supplemented by reference TRBV12-5 and TRBJ2-5, the full variable domain reads DARVTQTPRHKVTEMGQEVTMRCQPILGHNTVFWYRQTMMQGLELLAYFRNRAPLDDSGMPKDRFSAEMPDATLATLKIQPSEPRDSAVYFCASGHYRGTQYFGPGTRLLVL.

This clone has just one count. The rearrangement joins TRBV10-1 to TRBJ2-1, with TRBD2 matching over 7 bases. This CDR3 contains 15 residues. The germline V gene encodes CDR1 WNHNN and CDR2 SYGVQD (reference sequence). Trimming cost V 3 bases and J 6 bases; bases outside gene matches: 8. CDR3 sequence reads: CASSDGLDSRNEQFF. The CDR3 DNA reads as TGCGCCAGCAGTGACGGACTAGACTCGCGCAATGAGCAGTTCTTC.